A single sample gave rise to the 23 T cell receptor beta chains below, sequenced in a study of tumor and adjacent non-tumor tissue in lung cancer. Three rounds of nested PCR, following a modified ARM-PCR protocol, produced the TCRbeta library. TCRdb re-analysed the multiplex PCR reads in MiXCR, keeping a single row per CDR3 protein. Seen here are more than 45,000 distinct CDR3 sequences, roughly 60% observed once, and the top ten hold roughly 30%. This sample's RNA came from whole unsorted tissue. The normal lung tissue was taken more than 3 cm from the tumor edge. Sequencing input: distant non-tumor lung tissue. Receptors were obtained from a woman between 65 and 79 years old with non-small cell lung cancer.

V is TRBV29-1 and J is TRBJ1-2; TRBD1 matches at 7 bases. The CDR3 is made up of 11 amino acids. Germline lookup yields CDR1 SQVTM and CDR2 ANQGSEA. Here the CDR3 DNA reads TGCAATGTTGGTGGACAGGTTGGCTACACCTTC. It yields the protein CNVGGQVGYTF.

On this clonotype: The CDR3 does not close with the conserved phenylalanine or tryptophan, likely indicating a read error. The chain employs TRBV6-6 and TRBJ1-2; the D is unclear. CDR3 length: 12 residues. Germline V CDR1 and CDR2: MNHNY, SVGAGI (reference sequence). The germline V and J ends were trimmed by 6 bases and 9 bases, with 14 bases remaining between them. As DNA, the CDR3 is TGTGCCAGCAGCAGAACGGCGGCCTGCTACACCTAC. Residues: CASSRTAACYTY.

To note about this clonotype: This may be a read error: a much more frequent sequence differs by one nucleotide. This chain connects TRBV20-1 to TRBJ2-1; 7 bases fit TRBD2. With 0 bases clipped from V and 9 bases from J, the junction kept 5 bases outside the gene matches. Germline values: CDR1 DFQATT, CDR2 SNEGSKA (reference sequence). The CDR3 has 13 amino acids. DNA for the CDR3: TGCAGTGCTAGAGAGACGGGGAGGGTTGAGCAGTTCTTC. It codes for CSARETGRVEQFF.

The CDR3 region is CASSSTGGCEKLFF. CDR3 sequence (DNA): TGTGCCAGCAGCTCAACAGGGGGCTGTGAAAAACTGTTTTTT. V and J are TRBV12-3 or TRBV12-4 and TRBJ1-4, with TRBD1 matching 9 bases. V trimming: 6 bases; J trimming: 7 bases; junction bases outside the gene matches: 6. The CDR3 is 14 residues long.

This rearrangement joins TRBV28 to TRBJ2-7; a weak D match, TRBD1 (6 bases). Germline-derived CDR1 and CDR2 are MDHEN and SYDVKM. The CDR3 has 14 amino acids. V gave up 7 bases and J gave up 6 bases, with 19 bases separating them. The CDR3 DNA is TGTGCCAGCAACTCCACAGGGCTCCGATCCGAGCAGTACTTC. Amino acids: CASNSTGLRSEQYF.

In the case of this clonotype: The CDR3 does not close with the conserved phenylalanine or tryptophan, likely indicating a read error. The chain employs TRBV10-2 and TRBJ1-6, with D uncertain. The CDR3 has 13 amino acids. Germline-derived CDR1 and CDR2 are WSHSY and SAAADI. CDR3 in DNA: TGCGGCAGCGCCGATCGCTTGAATTCACCCCTCCACATT. Its protein is CGSADRLNSPLHI.

This clonotype came up a few times. A much larger clone lies one base from this, so it may be a read error. The chain carries TRBV5-1 and TRBJ2-1; tentative D call: TRBD1 (5 bases). Germline CDR1 reads SGHRS; CDR2 reads YFSETQ. V lost 6 bases and J 6 bases, leaving 16 bases between the germline ends. CDR3 length: 14 residues. CDR3 bases: TGCGCCAGCACGGAACAGGAATGGGGCAATGAGCAGTTCTTC. This gives the protein CASTEQEWGNEQFF.

The rearrangement joins TRBV20-1 to TRBJ2-7; tentatively, D is TRBD1 or TRBD2 (5 bases each). The CDR3 length is 16 residues. Deletions cut 5 bases from V and 1 base from J, with 21 bases between. Germline loops: CDR1 DFQATT, CDR2 SNEGSKA (reference sequence). CDR3 region: CSAPPVGPRVSYEQYF. Written as DNA, the CDR3 is TGCAGTGCTCCCCCCGTGGGGCCGCGGGTATCCTACGAGCAGTACTTC.

This clonotype was counted a few times. A single base separates this from a much larger clone, so it may be a read error. This rearrangement joins TRBV5-1 to TRBJ1-4; 7 nucleotides line up with TRBD1. The CDR3 spans 14 residues. Germline V gives CDR1 SGHRS, CDR2 YFSETQ. CDR3 in amino acids: CASSWDRLNGKLFF. The CDR3 DNA follows: TGCGCCAGCAGCTGGGACAGATTAAATGGAAAACTGTTTTTT.

The genes are TRBV4-2 and TRBJ2-7; D perhaps matches TRBD2 (6 bases). The CDR3 spans 22 residues. Trimming pared 10 bases from V and 0 bases from J, leaving 40 bases between. Germline V lookup: CDR1 LGHNA, CDR2 YNFKEQ. CDR3 coding DNA: TGTGCCAACAGTCAAGTTTTCATCAGATTACTAGCAGGATTACCGAGCTCCTACGAGCAGTACTTC. Residues: CANSQVFIRLLAGLPSSYEQYF.

Details on this clonotype: No conserved phenylalanine or tryptophan ends this CDR3, so it is likely a read error. The chain uses TRBV12-3 or TRBV12-4 and TRBJ2-7, with 7 positions matching TRBD2. The CDR3 has 18 amino acids. The CDR3 bases are TGTGCCAGCGGTTTAGAACCGGATAGGCGGGAGATAACCTACGAGCAGTACCTC. It is translated as CASGLEPDRREITYEQYL.

Note on this clonotype: The junction differs from germline at one of its ends, possibly a read error. The V call is TRBV6-2 or TRBV6-3, the J call TRBJ2-3, with D perhaps TRBD1 (5 bases). The CDR3 consists of 13 residues. Germline loops: CDR1 MNHEY, CDR2 SVGEGT. DNA of the CDR3: TGTGCCAGCAGTCGAGACAGCACAGATACGCAGTGTTTT. Translating gives CASSRDSTDTQCF.

Many counts were recorded for this clonotype. The chain joins TRBV12-3 or TRBV12-4 to TRBJ2-2; D unclear. Trimming took 2 bases from V and 5 from J, leaving 6 bases between them. The length of the CDR3 is 13 residues. The CDR3 is CASSLRQTGELFF. In nucleotides, the CDR3 is TGTGCCAGCAGTTTAAGACAAACCGGGGAGCTGTTTTTT.

At least ten counts were recorded for this clonotype. The junction and the germline gene differ at one end; a read error may be behind it. This chain links TRBV28 with TRBJ1-1; D unresolved. Germline CDR1 reads MDHEN; CDR2 reads SYDVKM. This CDR3 has 14 amino acids. CDR3 coding DNA: TGTGCCAGCAGTTTAAACGGAGTCCGCACTGAAGCTCTCTTT. Its protein product is CASSLNGVRTEALF. Based on the CDR3 plus reference TRBV28 and TRBJ1-1, the full variable domain is DVKVTQSSRYLVKRTGEKVFLECVQDMDHENMFWYRQDPGLGLRLIYFSYDVKMKEKGDIPEGYSVSREKKERFSLILESASTNQTSMYLCASSLNGVRTEALFGQGTRLTVV.

In the case of this clonotype: An end of the junction does not agree with germline; a read error may underlie this. This rearrangement joins TRBV7-3 to TRBJ2-2, with TRBD2 identical over 9 bases. CDR3 size: 17 residues. Germline assignment: CDR1 SGHTA and CDR2 FQGTGA. The CDR3: CGSCLTHSGRNTGELFF. DNA of the CDR3: TGTGGCAGCTGCTTAACCCATAGCGGGAGGAACACCGGGGAGCTGTTTTTT.

This chain connects TRBV5-1 to TRBJ2-2, with D possibly TRBD2 on 5 matching bases. The germline CDR1 and CDR2 sequences are SGHRS and YFSETQ. Trimming shortened V by 0 bases and J by 5 bases, and 8 bases separated the two germline ends. The CDR3 is made up of 14 amino acids. The CDR3 is CASSLGRKTGELFF. The CDR3 coding sequence is TGCGCCAGCAGCTTGGGGAGGAAGACCGGGGAGCTGTTTTTT.

This clonotype has ten or more counts. The chain combines TRBV5-4 with TRBJ1-2, with a weak D call TRBD1 (5 bases). The CDR3 runs 16 residues. V gave up 1 base and J gave up 4 bases, with 17 bases separating them. The V gene's germline CDR1 is SGHNT and CDR2 YYREEE (reference sequence). The CDR3 DNA is TGTGCCAGCAGCTTGCTTGCGGAGGGACTGATCTATGGCTACACCTTC. Protein sequence: CASSLLAEGLIYGYTF.

There are many counts of this clonotype. The V gene is TRBV12-3 or TRBV12-4, the J gene TRBJ2-3, with unresolved D. Trimming shortened V by 6 bases and J by 6 bases, and 10 bases separated the two germline ends. The length of the CDR3 is 12 residues. CDR3 region: CASRQRADTQYF. DNA for the CDR3: TGTGCCAGCAGGCAAAGGGCGGATACGCAGTATTTT.

For this clonotype: A read error may produce the germline difference seen at one junction end. This chain links TRBV20-1 with TRBJ2-7; possibly TRBD2 for D (5 bases). This CDR3 has 17 amino acids. Germline V gene data show CDR1 as DFQATT and CDR2 as SNEGSKA (reference sequence). The CDR3 DNA is TGCAGTGCTAACCAAATTAAACAGAGGGTCGACTCCTACGAGCACTACTTC. Encoded protein: CSANQIKQRVDSYEHYF.

With regard to this clonotype: Mismatch with germline at one junction end may stem from a read error. This sequence joins TRBV10-2 and TRBJ2-3; 8 bases match TRBD2. CDR1 and CDR2 (germline): WSHSY, SAAADI. This CDR3 contains 15 residues. The CDR3 loop reads CASNETGGLTDTQYF. In DNA form, the CDR3 reads TGCGCCAGCAATGAGACGGGAGGGCTCACAGATACGCAGTATTTT.

With respect to this clonotype: The junction and the germline gene differ at one end; a read error may be behind it. V is TRBV6-5 and J is TRBJ2-3; D possibly corresponds to TRBD2 (6 bases). The CDR3 is 17 amino acids. Germline V gene lookup returns CDR1 MNHEY and CDR2 SVGAGI. CDR3: CGSSYSGGTHYPGTQYF. CDR3 nucleotide sequence: TGTGGCAGCAGTTACTCTGGGGGGACTCACTACCCAGGTACGCAGTATTTT.

This clonotype was found a few times. The germline gene is not matched at one end of the junction; a read error may be the cause. The V and J genes are TRBV20-1 and TRBJ2-7, with 7 nucleotides matching TRBD2. This CDR3 contains 14 residues. CDR1 DFQATT and CDR2 SNEGSKA come from the germline V gene (reference sequence). For the CDR3, the DNA is TGCAGTGCCCATCCAATGGCGGGAGTCCGAGAGCAATACTTC. As protein: CSAHPMAGVREQYF.

The gene calls are TRBV6-5 and TRBJ1-2, with 7 bases that match TRBD1. The J segment lost 3 bases and the V segment lost 2 bases, leaving 18 bases of the junction unmatched. This CDR3 contains 19 residues. Germline V gives CDR1 MNHEY, CDR2 SVGAGI. CDR3 amino acids: CASSYTTGTFSGWDYGYTF. The CDR3 nucleotides read TGTGCCAGCAGTTACACGACAGGGACATTTTCTGGTTGGGACTATGGCTACACCTTC.